A selection of T cell receptor beta chains follows, all from one sample in a study of identical twins. TCRdb reprocessed the 5' RACE reads with MiXCR, giving one entry per CDR3 protein. The sample contains about 150,000 distinct CDR3 sequences, around 3.5% of which appear only once. The sequencing sample was made of memory T cells sorted from blood. The receptor set was obtained from a man in his late teens or twenties in good health. The CDR3 runs from the conserved cysteine through the conserved F or W. A D gene is named only where the DNA matches it firmly. Only some rows state a clone size, as once, few, many or a class for expanded clones.

V gene	D gene	J gene	clone size	CDR3 protein	CDR3 DNA
TRBV20-1	.	TRBJ2-7	many	CSARDWDSYEQYF	TGCAGTGCTAGAGATTGGGATTCCTACGAGCAGTACTTC
TRBV6-2/TRBV6-3	TRBD1	TRBJ1-1	many	CASSYRTGRAFF	TGTGCCAGCAGTTACCGGACAGGGAGAGCTTTCTTT
TRBV7-2	TRBD2	TRBJ2-1	many	CASSLRLAGGEQFF	TGTGCCAGCAGCTTAAGACTAGCGGGAGGTGAGCAGTTCTTC
TRBV5-1	TRBD2	TRBJ2-2	many	CASSPVLGGGPWTGELFF	TGCGCCAGCAGCCCCGTACTGGGGGGAGGGCCGTGGACCGGGGAGCTGTTTTTT
TRBV7-2	.	TRBJ1-2	few	CASSPSPTGGYTF	TGTGCCAGCAGCCCCAGTCCCACGGGGGGCTACACCTTC
TRBV7-8	TRBD2	TRBJ2-4	many	CASSTPGLAGDYRQNIQYF	TGTGCCAGCAGCACCCCGGGACTAGCGGGAGACTATCGGCAAAACATTCAGTACTTC
TRBV20-1	.	TRBJ2-4	many	CSARDPTSQGAKNIQYF	TGCAGTGCTAGAGATCCGACGTCTCAGGGGGCCAAAAACATTCAGTACTTC
TRBV28	.	TRBJ1-6	many	CASHERGSPLHF	TGTGCCTCCCATGAACGGGGTTCACCCCTCCACTTT
TRBV3-1	.	TRBJ2-2	many	CASSQRGRMSTNTGELFF	TGTGCCAGCAGCCAACGAGGGAGGATGAGTACGAACACCGGGGAGCTGTTTTTT
TRBV5-6	.	TRBJ1-3	many	CASSLVTTGNTIYF	TGTGCCAGCAGCTTGGTGACCACTGGAAACACCATATATTTT
TRBV4-3	.	TRBJ2-7	many	CASSQDFGTQPYEQYF	TGCGCCAGCAGCCAAGATTTCGGGACTCAACCCTACGAGCAGTACTTC
TRBV30	.	TRBJ2-1	many	CAWSPNVEEQFF	TGTGCCTGGAGTCCCAACGTAGAGGAGCAGTTCTTC
TRBV7-9	.	TRBJ2-7	.	CASSPTGPAEQYF	TGTGCCAGCAGCCCAACAGGACCAGCCGAGCAGTACTTC
TRBV5-1	TRBD2	TRBJ2-2	many	CASSATSVSTGELFF	TGCGCCAGCAGCGCCACTAGCGTCAGCACCGGGGAGCTGTTTTTT
TRBV18	.	TRBJ2-1	many	CASSPSLNNEQFF	TGTGCCAGCTCACCAAGTCTGAACAATGAGCAGTTCTTC
TRBV5-1	.	TRBJ2-5	few	CASSLLLADEETQYF	TGCGCCAGCAGCTTGTTACTGGCGGACGAAGAGACCCAGTACTTC
TRBV7-2	TRBD2	TRBJ2-1	many	CASSLGSGVGYNEQFF	TGTGCCAGCAGCTTAGGTAGCGGGGTGGGCTACAATGAGCAGTTCTTC
TRBV7-9	TRBD1	TRBJ2-7	.	CASSSTKGTVFYEQYF	TGTGCCAGCAGCTCAACTAAAGGGACAGTATTCTACGAGCAGTACTTC
TRBV6-1	TRBD1	TRBJ2-3	many	CASSAGQGITDTQYF	TGTGCCAGCAGTGCCGGACAGGGGATCACAGATACGCAGTATTTT
TRBV29-1	.	TRBJ2-5	many	CSSRRGPQETQYF	TGCAGTTCACGAAGGGGCCCTCAAGAGACCCAGTACTTC
TRBV7-8	TRBD2	TRBJ2-5	many	CASSPAGRAQETQYF	TGTGCCAGCAGCCCAGCGGGACGCGCCCAAGAGACCCAGTACTTC
TRBV5-5	.	TRBJ1-2	many	CASSLGAGAGYTF	TGTGCCAGCAGCCTGGGGGCGGGGGCTGGCTACACCTTC
TRBV6-5	TRBD2	TRBJ2-1	many	CASSYSYLAGYNEQFF	TGTGCCAGCAGTTACTCTTATCTAGCGGGGTACAATGAGCAGTTCTTC
TRBV3-1	TRBD2	TRBJ2-7	.	CASSLSMNPVSGAGSLYEQYF	TGTGCCAGCAGCCTATCAATGAACCCCGTGAGTGGAGCGGGATCTCTCTACGAGCAGTACTTC
TRBV10-2	.	TRBJ1-6	many	CASSEWGIKRSPLHF	TGCGCCAGCAGTGAGTGGGGAATAAAGCGTTCACCCCTCCACTTT
TRBV19	TRBD2	TRBJ2-1	.	CASSILAGVGNEQFF	TGTGCCAGTAGTATACTAGCGGGAGTTGGGAATGAGCAGTTCTTC
TRBV12-3/TRBV12-4	TRBD1	TRBJ1-2	many	CASSFLDRDGYTF	TGTGCCAGCAGTTTCTTGGACAGGGATGGCTACACCTTC
TRBV10-2	TRBD2	TRBJ2-3	many	CASSESTLAVSTDTQYF	TGCGCCAGCAGTGAGTCGACGCTAGCGGTTAGCACAGATACGCAGTATTTT
TRBV9	TRBD2	TRBJ2-5	many	CASSVTSGMETQYF	TGTGCCAGCAGCGTGACTAGCGGGATGGAGACCCAGTACTTC
TRBV19	.	TRBJ2-1	.	CASSFLGQINEQFF	TGTGCCAGTAGCTTCCTAGGGCAGATCAATGAGCAGTTCTTC
TRBV28	TRBD2	TRBJ2-3	many	CASSLRGAGTSAHTQYF	TGTGCCAGCAGTCTCCGAGGTGCCGGGACTAGCGCCCATACGCAGTATTTT
TRBV18	.	TRBJ2-2	many	CASSPGGAGTGELFF	TGTGCCAGCTCACCAGGGGGCGCCGGCACCGGGGAGCTGTTTTTT
TRBV4-1	.	TRBJ2-1	many	CASSHLGQYSYNEQFF	TGCGCCAGCAGCCACCTAGGACAATACTCCTACAATGAGCAGTTCTTC
TRBV27	.	TRBJ2-5	many	CASRAGRGQTQYF	TGTGCCAGCAGGGCGGGAAGGGGACAGACCCAGTACTTC
TRBV12-3/TRBV12-4	.	TRBJ2-7	many	CASSDGNYEQYF	TGTGCCAGCAGTGACGGGAACTACGAGCAGTACTTC
TRBV2	.	TRBJ2-1	many	CASTPGYNEQFF	TGTGCCAGCACACCAGGCTACAATGAGCAGTTCTTC
TRBV20-1	TRBD2	TRBJ2-5	many	CSASRPAGVETQYF	TGCAGTGCTAGTCGTCCAGCGGGAGTAGAGACCCAGTACTTC
TRBV11-2	.	TRBJ1-5	.	CASSLDVGRGPQHF	TGTGCCAGCAGCTTAGATGTAGGGAGAGGGCCCCAGCATTTT
TRBV28	.	TRBJ2-7	many	CASSRPPTPGLNHEQYF	TGTGCCAGCAGCCGACCCCCTACCCCAGGGCTGAATCACGAGCAGTACTTC
TRBV4-2	.	TRBJ2-2	many	CASSGQSNTGELFF	TGTGCCAGCAGCGGACAATCGAACACCGGGGAGCTGTTTTTT
TRBV24-1	.	TRBJ2-3	many	CATLRGQYF	TGTGCCACCCTCCGGGGGCAGTATTTT
TRBV7-2	.	TRBJ2-3	many	CASSSRWGTQYF	TGTGCCAGCAGCTCCCGCTGGGGGACGCAGTATTTT
TRBV6-1	.	TRBJ1-2	few	CASIPGSTYGYTF	TGTGCCAGCATCCCAGGGAGTACCTATGGCTACACCTTC
TRBV19	.	TRBJ2-2	many	CASEGSNTGELFF	TGTGCCAGTGAGGGTTCGAACACCGGGGAGCTGTTTTTT
TRBV18	.	TRBJ2-1	many	CASSPETRINEQFF	TGTGCCAGCTCCCCCGAGACTAGAATCAATGAGCAGTTCTTC
TRBV12-5	TRBD2	TRBJ2-2	few	CASGITGTRRPGELFF	TGTGCTAGTGGCATTACCGGGACTAGACGGCCCGGGGAGCTGTTTTTT
TRBV5-4	.	TRBJ2-5	many	CASSSGGGTETQYF	TGTGCCAGCAGCTCTGGAGGGGGGACGGAGACCCAGTACTTC
TRBV20-1	.	TRBJ2-5	few	CSAKPLSRGPQETQYF	TGCAGTGCTAAACCCCTCAGTCGCGGCCCCCAAGAGACCCAGTACTTC
TRBV12-3/TRBV12-4	TRBD1	TRBJ2-7	many	CASTKRTGGGEQYF	TGTGCCAGCACCAAGCGGACAGGGGGTGGCGAGCAGTACTTC
TRBV5-5	TRBD2	TRBJ2-5	many	CASRILAGETQYF	TGTGCCAGCAGGATACTAGCGGGAGAGACCCAGTACTTC
TRBV10-3	TRBD2	TRBJ2-7	many	CAISSSGGVSYEQYF	TGTGCCATCAGTTCCTCGGGGGGTGTGAGCTACGAGCAGTACTTC
TRBV4-1	TRBD2	TRBJ2-3	many	CASSPSFSAGGPDTQYF	TGCGCCAGCAGCCCGTCCTTCTCAGCGGGAGGGCCCGATACGCAGTATTTT
TRBV7-9	TRBD1	TRBJ2-1	many	CASSLVPRDRDEQFF	TGTGCCAGCAGCTTAGTACCCCGGGACAGGGATGAGCAGTTCTTC
TRBV7-2	.	TRBJ2-5	.	CASSLGLRRASYQETQYF	TGTGCCAGCAGCTTGGGGCTAAGGAGGGCCTCGTACCAAGAGACCCAGTACTTC
TRBV20-1	TRBD2	TRBJ2-3	many	CSARSLADYSTDTQYF	TGCAGTGCTAGGAGTCTAGCGGACTATAGCACAGATACGCAGTATTTT